Shown below are 21 T cell receptor beta chains from a single sample sequenced in a study of metastatic and nonmetastatic thyroid tumors. Using MiXCR, TCRdb re-called clones from the PCR reads. The repertoire holds around 16,000 clones, 25% to 30% seen once, with 13% in the top ten. No patient received treatment before thyroid surgery. Sequencing used adjacent normal tissue. The source of these receptors is a female donor with papillary thyroid cancer or a benign thyroid nodule (not recorded which). Some clones in this sample may be carry-over from other donors' samples.

The sample holds a few counts of this clone. The chain links TRBV25-1 to TRBJ2-3; 10 nucleotides agree with TRBD2. Germline lookup yields CDR1 MGHDK and CDR2 SYGVNS. The CDR3 is made up of 16 amino acids. V lost 3 bases, J lost 1 base, and 4 bases stayed unmatched. CDR3: CASSDFGLAGTDTQYF. The CDR3 DNA sequence: TGTGCCAGCAGTGATTTCGGACTAGCGGGCACAGATACGCAGTATTTT. Supplemented by reference TRBV25-1 and TRBJ2-3, the full variable domain reads EADIYQTPRYLVIGTGKKITLECSQTMGHDKMYWYQQDPGMELHLIHYSYGVNSTEKGDLSSESTVSRIRTEHFPLTLESARPSHTSQYLCASSDFGLAGTDTQYFGPGTRLTVL.

The sample holds a few counts of this clone. At the DNA level, this CDR3 is encoded by other sequences in the same sample as well. The chain combines TRBV5-1 with TRBJ2-1, with D perhaps TRBD2 (6 bases). Trimming took 4 bases from V and 6 from J, leaving 11 bases between them. The germline gives CDR1 SGHRS, CDR2 YFSETQ. The CDR3 covers 13 residues. The chain's CDR3 is CASSLGTSNEQFF. In nucleotides, the CDR3 is TGCGCCAGCAGCCTTGGGACTTCCAATGAGCAGTTCTTC.

This clone was counted a few times. This sample also contains other DNA sequences that code for the same CDR3. The gene calls are TRBV6-1 and TRBJ2-7, with TRBD2 matching 13 bases. CDR1 MNHNS and CDR2 SASEGT come from the germline V gene. J lost 5 bases, V lost 10 bases, and 5 bases had no gene match. The CDR3 has 13 amino acids. The CDR3 region is CATRTSGSHEQYF. The CDR3 DNA reads TGTGCCACCCGGACTAGCGGGAGCCACGAGCAGTACTTC.

The chain combines TRBV6-2 or TRBV6-3 with TRBJ2-5; tentatively, D is TRBD1 (6 bases). V gave up 5 bases and J gave up 2 bases, with 12 bases separating them. CDR1 and CDR2 from the germline V gene are MNHEY and SVGEGT. The CDR3 loop spans 14 amino acids. The CDR3 is CASSPWTVQETQYF. The CDR3 DNA reads TGTGCCAGCAGTCCTTGGACAGTTCAAGAGACCCAGTACTTC.

The V gene is TRBV20-1, the J gene TRBJ2-1, with D perhaps matching TRBD2 (6 bases). Trimming pared 4 bases from V and 6 bases from J, leaving 13 bases between. CDR1 DFQATT and CDR2 SNEGSKA come from the germline V gene (reference sequence). CDR3 length: 13 residues. In nucleotides, the CDR3 is TGCAGTGCTACCCACGGGACTGGCAATGAGCAGTTCTTC. Translation: CSATHGTGNEQFF.

This clone was counted a few times. The chain joins TRBV20-1 to TRBJ1-2; 7 bases align to TRBD1. CDR3 length equals 16 residues. Germline loops: CDR1 DFQATT, CDR2 SNEGSKA (reference sequence). The J segment lost 4 bases and the V segment lost 5 bases, leaving 16 bases of the junction unmatched. The CDR3 DNA sequence: TGCAGTGCTCGCGTATCCAGCAATGGACAGGTCTATGGCTACACCTTC. Amino acid sequence: CSARVSSNGQVYGYTF.

About this clone: At one boundary the junction diverges from the germline segment, which might be a read error. Other nucleotide sequences from this sample produce the same CDR3. The gene calls are TRBV12-5 and TRBJ1-1, with 7 bases fitting TRBD1. The CDR3 sequence is 13 residues long. Germline V CDR1 and CDR2: LGHNT, FRNRAP. For the CDR3, the DNA is TGTGCTAGTGGCTGGGACAGTCACACCGAAGCTTTCTTT. Translation gives CASGWDSHTEAFF.

V and J are TRBV11-1 and TRBJ2-7, with 10 bases matching TRBD1. V lost 5 bases and J lost 0; bases outside the gene matches: 4. This CDR3 has 15 residues. The germline CDR1 and CDR2 sequences are SGHAT and FQDESV (reference sequence). In DNA form, the CDR3 reads TGTGCCAGCAGCCGACAGGGGGCCAGCTCCTACGAGCAGTACTTC. It codes for CASSRQGASSYEQYF.

This clone occurred a few times. The genes are TRBV10-1 and TRBJ2-3, with 12 bases lining up with TRBD1. Germline V gene sequence: CDR1 WNHNN, CDR2 SYGVQD (reference sequence). This CDR3 is 16 amino acids long. V gave up 8 bases and J gave up 5 bases; unmatched junction bases: 11. The CDR3 nucleotides are TGCGCCAGCTCACCAGCGGGACAGGGGGCTAAAGATACGCAGTATTTT. Translation gives CASSPAGQGAKDTQYF.

A single count supports this clone. The CDR3 DNA follows: TGTGCCAGCACCCCAACACTTAACTATGGCTACACCTTC. Translating it yields CASTPTLNYGYTF. This rearrangement joins TRBV7-9 to TRBJ1-2; D remains unclear. This CDR3 is built from 13 residues. The V gene's germline CDR1 is SEHNR and CDR2 FQNEAQ (reference sequence). Trimming took 7 bases from V and 1 from J, leaving 10 bases between them.

The chain employs TRBV11-2 and TRBJ2-1; 7 bases agree with TRBD1. There are 14 residues in the CDR3. CDR1 and CDR2 from the germline V gene are SGHAT and FQNNGV. V gave up 3 bases and J gave up 10 bases; unmatched junction bases: 9. CDR3 nucleotide sequence: TGTGCCAGCAGCTTCGGGGACAGTACATGGGAGCAGTTCTTC. Protein: CASSFGDSTWEQFF.

The chain is built from TRBV6-1 and TRBJ1-1; 8 bases are a match to TRBD1. Per the germline V gene, CDR1 is MNHNS and CDR2 is SASEGT. The trim removed 5 bases at V and 1 base at J, leaving 6 bases unmatched. This CDR3 contains 15 residues. For the CDR3, the DNA is TGTGCCAGCAGTAGGGCCGGGACAGGGAACACTGAAGCTTTCTTT. As protein: CASSRAGTGNTEAFF.

The V call is TRBV12-3 or TRBV12-4, the J call TRBJ1-1; D call uncertain. With 1 base removed from V and 1 base from J, the gap between germline ends came to 7 bases. There are 14 residues in the CDR3. The CDR3 sequence: CASSLGTENTEAFF. The DNA of the CDR3 is TGTGCCAGCAGTTTAGGGACGGAGAACACTGAAGCTTTCTTT.

The chain employs TRBV20-1 and TRBJ1-6; 9 nucleotides align to TRBD1. The length of the CDR3 is 13 residues. J was trimmed by 9 bases and V by 8 bases; bases with no gene match: 8. Germline-derived CDR1 and CDR2 are DFQATT and SNEGSKA (reference sequence). The CDR3 region is CSSKTGGSSPLHF. DNA of the CDR3: TGCAGTTCTAAGACAGGGGGATCTTCACCCCTCCACTTT.

The rearrangement uses TRBV28 and TRBJ1-2, with a possible D match to TRBD1 (6 bases). CDR1 is MDHEN and CDR2 is SYDVKM in the germline V gene. This CDR3 spans 12 amino acids. The V end lost 4 bases, the J end lost 6 bases, and 9 bases lay between the germline ends. The CDR3 DNA follows: TGTGCCAGCAGTTATAAGGGGGATGGCTACACCTTC. Its translation: CASSYKGDGYTF.

In its sample, this clone was seen a few times. In DNA, the CDR3 is TGTGCCTCCACCGGACAGAACTACAATGAGCAGTTCTTC. Protein sequence: CASTGQNYNEQFF. The genes are TRBV24-1 and TRBJ2-1; tentative D call: TRBD1 (6 bases). Germline values: CDR1 KGHDR, CDR2 SFDVKD. V was pared by 12 bases and J by 3 bases, with 14 bases between. This CDR3 has 13 amino acids.

This clone has at least ten counts. This chain uses TRBV2 with TRBJ1-6; TRBD1 matches 8 bases. The J segment lost 10 bases and the V segment lost 7 bases, leaving 12 bases of the junction unmatched. The CDR3 sequence is 15 residues long. From germline, CDR1 is SNHLY and CDR2 FYNNEI. For the CDR3, the DNA is TGTGCCAGCATCACGGGGCAGGGGGCGGGCTCACCCCTCCACTTT. Its protein is CASITGQGAGSPLHF.

This clone has only a few counts. The chain joins TRBV20-1 to TRBJ2-7; unclear D gene. This CDR3 has 15 amino acids. The germline V gene encodes CDR1 DFQATT and CDR2 SNEGSKA (reference sequence). V was cut by 1 base and J by 2 bases, with 15 bases left in between. The CDR3 sequence is CSARGETGRAYEQYF. In DNA, the CDR3 is TGCAGTGCTAGAGGGGAAACGGGCCGGGCCTACGAGCAGTACTTC.

This clone is deemed large. This rearrangement joins TRBV20-1 to TRBJ1-2, with D possibly being TRBD1 (5 bases). CDR3 length: 9 residues. Germline V gene lookup returns CDR1 DFQATT and CDR2 SNEGSKA (reference sequence). V lost 6 bases and J lost 6, with 5 bases in between. The CDR3 region has the DNA TGCAGTGCCAGGGATGGCTACACCTTC. Residues: CSARDGYTF.

This clone counts as medium-sized (0.01 to 0.1%). CDR3 DNA: TGCAGTGCTAGAGATTTTAGGGAGGGCTATGGCTACACCTTC. As protein: CSARDFREGYGYTF. V usage is TRBV20-1 and J usage is TRBJ1-2; D remains ambiguous. The CDR3 covers 14 residues. Looked up from germline, CDR1 is DFQATT and CDR2 is SNEGSKA (reference sequence). Between the trimmed V and J ends, which lost 0 bases and 4 bases, there was a span of 12 bases.

The chain links TRBV12-3 or TRBV12-4 to TRBJ1-1; D gene ambiguous. This CDR3 has 13 residues. Trimming removed 6 bases at V and 3 bases at J, with 11 bases between. DNA of the CDR3: TGTGCCAGCAGGAACCGAAGGGACACTGAAGCTTTCTTT. This gives the protein CASRNRRDTEAFF.